Sequencing of this T cell receptor (beta chain) was carried out in a study of blood T cell repertoires in COVID-19. About the study: The analysed material was cDNA or gDNA that came from T cells, B-cell-depleted T cells, or PBMCs.

Per the authors' pipeline: Amplification of reference gene primers provided the estimated nucleated cell counts. This table comes from immunoSEQ multiplex PCR, and its TCRdb copy is limited to in-frame clones, with some not included. That table is the source of V, J and clone size, and D and trimming were worked out from the DNA. In the table there are roughly 180,000 clones, about 80% of which are singletons. CDR1 and CDR2 from the germline V gene are SGHDN and FVKESK. Trimming took 3 bases from V and 3 from J; bases not matched to a gene: 10. CDR3 length: 16 amino acids. In the 2 weeks before study entry, exposed participants met a COVID-19 case, which was PCR-confirmed or clinician-diagnosed.

The source is a man aged 55-75 years who had been exposed to COVID-19. The rearrangement links TRBV14 to TRBJ2-7, with TRBD1 matching 8 bases. Sequencing was carried out using PBMCs or T cells enriched from blood (not recorded which). CDR3 DNA sequence: TGTGCCAGCAGCCACGGGACAGGCGGATCAGGCTACGAGCAGTACTTC. This encodes CASSHGTGGSGYEQYF. Looking up the rest from reference TRBV14 and TRBJ2-7 gives the full variable domain: EAGVTQFPSHSVIEKGQTVTLRCDPISGHDNLYWYRRVMGKEIKFLLHFVKESKQDESGMPNNRFLAERTGGTYSTLKVQPAELEDSGVYFCASSHGTGGSGYEQYFGPGTRLTVT.